The source of this T cell receptor (beta chain) is a study of OX40 agonist ivuxolimab in advanced cancers. Study overall: A mean age of around 63 years, range about 20 to 79, was recorded, and approximately 85% were male. Two patients with cutaneous melanoma and one with hepatocellular carcinoma, three in total, showed partial responses.

CDR3 length: 13 amino acids. Trimming left V 4 bases short and J 4 bases short, with 8 bases between. Germline V gene data show CDR1 as MNHEY and CDR2 as SMNVEV (reference sequence). The protocol was immunoSEQ multiplex PCR, while the TCRdb copy is restricted to in-frame clones and leaves out a portion. The sample has roughly 70,000 clones; 86% are singletons. Study-level findings and limits: The mean number of expanded clones was higher in CD8+ T cells than in CD4+. Some nonresponders additionally presented with little normalized T-cell clonal expansion.

With respect to this clone: Its matching antigen is unknown.

The sequences come from CD4+ or CD8+ T cells sorted from blood, collected in a trial of the OX40 agonist ivuxolimab. This receptor was taken from an adult with an advanced solid tumor such as melanoma, head and neck, liver or kidney cancer. The V and J genes are TRBV27 and TRBJ2-1; no clear D. CDR3 protein: CASSSLSYNEQFF. The DNA for the CDR3 is TGTGCCAGCAGTTCCCTATCATACAATGAGCAGTTCTTC.